This T cell receptor beta chain emerged from a study of CD8 T cells in Susac syndrome. Peripheral blood CD8+ and CD4+ T cells were profiled by TCR beta sequencing. Isolation of CD8+ and CD4+ T cells was performed negatively, whereas enrichment of TEMRA cells was done by FACS. This clonotype was seen just once. What it binds is unknown. The CDR3 contains 16 residues. Germline CDR1 SEHNR, CDR2 FQNEAQ (reference sequence). The V segment lost 5 bases and the J segment 1 base; nucleotides outside the gene matches: 5. Reverse transcription of roughly 0.5 to 1 ug RNA used random hexamers. The immunoSEQ assay covered 54 Vbeta and 13 Jbeta segments for CDR3. TCRdb fed the immunoSEQ multiplex PCR reads into MiXCR, producing one record per CDR3 protein. The sample records 400,000 to 550,000 distinct CDR3 sequences, more than 80% being singletons. Study-level findings and limits: The study conceded that its TCR sequencing and HLA analysis involved relatively few individuals.

The specimen sequenced was CD8+ T cells from PBMCs. The sequence came from a human donor with multiple sclerosis. J is TRBJ1-4 and V is TRBV7-9, with 9 bases aligning to TRBD1. CDR3 DNA: TGTGCCAGCAGCGACCGGGACAGGGAAACTAATGAAAAACTGTTTTTT. Translated, it gives CASSDRDRETNEKLFF.